This T cell receptor (beta chain) came from a study of graft-versus-host responses after intestinal transplantation. Study findings and constraints: Ileal or blood samples showed some GvH clones first, and such clones were also found in recipient marrow.

Concerning this clone itself: Its antigen is undetermined.

Sequencing was performed with immunoSEQ multiplex PCR; in TCRdb, only in-frame clones are kept and a portion is missing. This table has around 130,000 clones, about 92% appearing once. Source: unstimulated CD4+ T cells sorted from spleen or lymph node cells, taken before intestinal transplant. The sequence came from a human donor who received an intestinal transplant.

The CDR3 reads CASSLTSSPLHF. Here the CDR3 DNA reads TGTGCCAGCAGCTTGACAAGCTCACCCCTCCACTTT. The J gene is TRBJ1-6, the V gene TRBV7-9, with D hard to call. V was shortened by 3 bases and J by 10 bases, with 7 bases between the two germline ends. Germline lookup yields CDR1 SEHNR and CDR2 FQNEAQ (reference sequence). CDR3 size: 12 residues. The full variable domain, its missing parts supplied by reference TRBV7-9 and TRBJ1-6, is DTGVSQNPRHKITKRGQNVTFRCDPISEHNRLYWYRQTLGQGPEFLTYFQNEAQLEKSRLLSDRFSAERPKGSFSTLEIQRTEQGDSAMYLCASSLTSSPLHFGNGTRLTVT.